This T cell receptor beta chain was retrieved from a study of blood T cell repertoires in COVID-19. Study in general: The samples span acute and convalescent COVID-19 from the United States, Italy and Spain. PBMCs, B-cell-depleted T cells, or T cells were the source of the cDNA or gDNA that made up the material.

In the original processing: Amplified reference gene primers provided the basis for estimating nucleated cell counts. The protocol was immunoSEQ multiplex PCR, while the TCRdb copy is restricted to in-frame clones and leaves out a portion. V, J and clone size derive from that table, while D and trimming were established from the DNA sequence. This repertoire shows around 280,000 clones, about 87% found once; its top ten account for 1% to 1.5%. Trimming shortened V by 4 bases and J by 1 base, and 15 bases separated the two germline ends. Germline assignment: CDR1 SGHTA and CDR2 FQGNSA. The CDR3 extends over 16 amino acids.

The chain employs TRBV7-2 and TRBJ2-3; D is possibly TRBD2 (7 bases). This sequence originates from a man aged 70-80 years with acute or convalescent COVID-19. Sequencing was done on a sample of peripheral blood. CDR3 in DNA: TGTGCCAGCAGCTCGCCGAGGGGGGGCCGCACAGATACGCAGTATTTT. Residues: CASSSPRGGRTDTQYF.